This section outlines one T cell receptor (beta chain) sequence together with its context. This clone has a count of ten or more. The target of this receptor is not known. No base quality values were provided; no much bigger clone lies one nucleotide off. Other DNA sequences within the sample encode an identical CDR3. This record belongs to a study of blood T cell repertoires in COVID-19 (dated by TCRdb to the early 2020s). In the study overall: Samples from collaborators originated in the United States, Italy and Spain and spanned both the acute and convalescent phases of COVID-19. Where available, HLA class I and class II types were obtained from metadata supplied by the sample provider rather than from assay-based typing. The material from the prospective study consisted of cDNA or gDNA derived from T cells, B-cell-depleted T cells, or PBMCs. Sample metadata almost always included a de-identified subject ID, COVID-19 status, age in years and sex. The samples were drawn from two sources: the first 160 participants of the ongoing ImmuneRACE study, and fewer than 1,500 subjects contributed by 6 global collaborators. Subjects who had been exposed to COVID-19, were actively infected with it, or had recovered from it provided the deeply sampled blood TCRbeta repertoires that made up the dataset. The repertoires were released in a freely available public database intended as a resource for research on the immune response to SARS-CoV-2.

The germline V gene sets CDR1 to SGHRS and CDR2 to YFSETQ. Counted from cysteine to phenylalanine, this CDR3 has 14 amino acids. The only DNA kept is the CDR3, 42 bases in frame from the first base. For this chain, trimming is 5 bases at the V end and 5 bases at the J end, and the number of junction bases without a gene match is 8. TCRbeta CDR3 regions were amplified from genomic DNA by means of the immunoSEQ Assay, a bias-controlled multiplex PCR. Turning to the authors' computational methods: Nucleated cell counts per sample were estimated from amplification of reference gene primers within the assay. To quantify the absolute abundance of each unique TCRbeta CDR3 rearrangement, sequence reads were collapsed and filtered. For each sample, productive Simpson clonality was calculated as the square root of Simpson's diversity index across productive rearrangements. The clones in this table, taken by TCRdb from immuneACCESS, are in-frame only. Not every clone is retained; where verified, under half of the shortfall comes from an unresolved V gene, and the cause of the rest is unknown. V and J calls plus clone size are reproduced from that table; the DNA served to infer D and trimming. The table for this sample lists 75,000 to 100,000 clones; more than 75% of them were counted only once. The ten largest clonotypes hold more than 5.5% of the sample.

Collaborating institutions collected whole blood in K2EDTA tubes following their own protocols. Collaborator samples were shipped for TCRbeta analysis as frozen whole blood, isolated PBMCs, or DNA extracted from either sample type. Here is what the overall study found, with its caveats: Clinical and demographic metadata were provided uncurated, with the amount varying by source and participant.

The chain joins TRBV5-1 to TRBJ1-1; 8 bases in between match TRBD1. This sequence was found in a man in his fifties or sixties with active or convalescent COVID-19. The sequenced sample was peripheral blood. Read as DNA, the sequence is TGCGCCAGCAGTCTAGACAGGGGAGGAACTGAAGCTTTCTTT. This is translated as CASSLDRGGTEAFF.